This T cell receptor (beta chain) stems from a study of type 1 and type 2 diabetes patients. Background on the study: T cells were magnetically sorted from PBMCs as CD4+ or CD8+ subsets. The whole study generated about 19 million paired-end reads. Whole-study findings and limits: In type 2 diabetes, highly-expanded CD4+ clones took a median approximately 3.6% of reads.

A few counts support this clonotype. Its target is not known. Genomic DNA was the PCR template. A primer set of 30 forward and 13 reverse primers amplified the CDR3. TCRdb re-called the multiplex PCR reads through MiXCR, storing one row per CDR3 protein. The sample records more than 250,000 distinct CDR3 sequences, around 47% being singletons. The receptor was isolated from a man between 18 and 35 years old with type 2 diabetes. The sample consisted of peripheral blood mononuclear cells (PBMCs).

CDR3 nucleotide sequence: TGTGCCAGTAGTTCACAGGGTGCAACTAATGAAAAACTGTTTTTT. This codes for CASSSQGATNEKLFF. V is TRBV19 and J is TRBJ1-4; tentative D call: TRBD1 (6 bases). The CDR3 loop spans 15 amino acids. Germline loops: CDR1 LNHDA, CDR2 SQIVND (reference sequence). Deletions cut 5 bases from V and 0 bases from J, with 10 bases between.